Listed below are T cell receptor beta chains from one sample, sequenced in a study of cytomegalovirus exposure and HLA in healthy donors. The repertoire was sequenced with immunoSEQ multiplex PCR; TCRdb's copy has only in-frame clones and lacks some. The sample shows roughly 45,000 clones, 63% of them seen only once. Sequenced sample: PBMCs. The source of these receptors is a man aged 55 to 70 in good health and CMV-seropositive. CDR3s include the opening cysteine and the closing phenylalanine or tryptophan. The D gene is left open where the match is weak. Some rows mark clone size as missing; the rest say once, few, many or name a class of expanded clone.

>16|TRBD2|TRBJ2-3|TRBV7-2|few
TGTGCCAGCAGCCCAATAGCGGGAGTCGGCACAGATACGCAGTATTTT
CASSPIAGVGTDTQYF
>14|.|TRBJ1-3|TRBV29-1|.
TGCAGCGTTGAAGCTCCAGGGACTGGAAACACCATATATTTT
CSVEAPGTGNTIYF
>12|.|TRBJ1-1|TRBV29-1|.
TGCAGTGCTCAGGGAATGGCGGCTGAAGCTTTCTTT
CSAQGMAAEAFF
>18|TRBD2|TRBJ2-2|TRBV30|.
TGTGCCTGGAGATCCGGACTAGTCCCACCCCCGAACACCGGGGAGCTGTTTTTT
CAWRSGLVPPPNTGELFF
>15|TRBD2|TRBJ2-7|TRBV4-3|.
TGCGCCAGCAGCCAACGCAGCGGGAGACGAAACGAGCAGTACTTC
CASSQRSGRRNEQYF
>15|.|TRBJ1-3|TRBV10-3|.
TGTGCCATCAGTGATCAGGCCCACTCTGGAAACACCATATATTTT
CAISDQAHSGNTIYF
>13|.|TRBJ1-2|TRBV11-2|.
TGTGCCAGCAGCCCGCTAAGGGGCTATGGCTACACCTTC
CASSPLRGYGYTF
>17|TRBD2|TRBJ2-2|TRBV30|.
TGTGCCTGGACCAACCTAGCGGGAGGATTTAACACCGGGGAGCTGTTTTTT
CAWTNLAGGFNTGELFF
>16|TRBD2|TRBJ2-3|TRBV5-4|.
TGTGCCAGCAGCACCGGACTAGCGGGAGCCGGGGATACGCAGTATTTT
CASSTGLAGAGDTQYF
>13|.|TRBJ2-3|TRBV4-3|.
TGCGCCAGCAGCCGGAGCATGGTAGATACGCAGTATTTT
CASSRSMVDTQYF
>12|TRBD1|TRBJ1-2|TRBV6-5|.
TGTGCCAGCAGTGAATACAGGGGTGGCTACACCTTC
CASSEYRGGYTF
>14|TRBD1|TRBJ1-2|TRBV29-1|.
TGCAGCGCCCAGGGGGCCGGCCCGAACTATGGCTACACCTTC
CSAQGAGPNYGYTF
>16|TRBD1|TRBJ2-5|TRBV30|.
TGTGCCTGGAGTCGGGAACCGGGACAGGCGTTAGAGACCCAGTACTTC
CAWSREPGQALETQYF
>14|.|TRBJ2-2|TRBV10-3|.
TGTGCCATCAGGTTGGAGGAGGTCACCGGGGAGCTGTTTTTT
CAIRLEEVTGELFF
>15|TRBD1|TRBJ2-2|TRBV5-1|.
TGCGCCAGCAGCCGACAGGGGGCCGACACCGGGGAGCTGTTTTTT
CASSRQGADTGELFF
>13|.|TRBJ2-2|TRBV5-1|.
TGCGCCAGCAGCCTTGACAGTACCGGGGAGCTGTTTTTT
CASSLDSTGELFF
>20|TRBD2|TRBJ2-1|TRBV2|.
TGTGCCAGCAGTGAAGGGTTTCCAGGACTAGTCCCCGAAATCTACAATGAGCAGTTCTTC
CASSEGFPGLVPEIYNEQFF
>14|.|TRBJ2-6|TRBV6-1|.
TGTGCCAGCACTACCGGGGCTGGGGCCAACGTCCTGACTTTC
CASTTGAGANVLTF
>16|TRBD1|TRBJ1-1|TRBV5-1|.
TGCGCCAGCAGCTTCGACCGGGACAGCCCCAGCACTGAAGCTTTCTTT
CASSFDRDSPSTEAFF
>16|.|TRBJ1-1|TRBV5-1|.
TGCGCCAGCAGCCGCGACAGGACCGGAGGGAACACTGAAGCTTTCTTT
CASSRDRTGGNTEAFF
>15|TRBD1|TRBJ1-2|TRBV19|few
TGTGCCAGTAGTATGGGGCAGGGGGCTCCCTATGGCTACACCTTC
CASSMGQGAPYGYTF
>14|.|TRBJ2-3|TRBV9|.
TGTGCCAGCAGCGTATTAGCATTCCGGGGGACGCAGTATTTT
CASSVLAFRGTQYF
>20|TRBD2|TRBJ2-3|TRBV18|.
TGTGCCAGCTCAAATCCGGGACTAGCGGGACGGGTTAAGGGCGCAGATACGCAGTATTTT
CASSNPGLAGRVKGADTQYF
>14|TRBD2|TRBJ2-7|TRBV5-1|.
TGCGCCAGCAGCATAACGACTAGCGGCGACGAGCAGTACTTC
CASSITTSGDEQYF
>13|.|TRBJ2-1|TRBV29-1|.
TGCAGCGCTGGGGAGGGGGGGTACAATGAGCAGTTCTTC
CSAGEGGYNEQFF
>14|.|TRBJ2-4|TRBV27|.
TGTGCCAGCAGTTTATCCCCCAGGGGAGACATTCAGTACTTC
CASSLSPRGDIQYF
>15|.|TRBJ1-4|TRBV28|.
TGTGCCAGCAGTCCCAGACTGATCCAGGGCGAAAAACTGTTTTTT
CASSPRLIQGEKLFF
>14|.|TRBJ1-2|TRBV7-9|.
TGTGCCAGCAGCTTAGGCACAGCCCTCGGTGGCTACACCTTC
CASSLGTALGGYTF
>19|.|TRBJ2-3|TRBV5-1|.
TGCGCCAGCAGCTTGGCGACAAGGACTGGTTTATCTAGCACAGATACGCAGTATTTT
CASSLATRTGLSSTDTQYF